This T cell receptor (beta chain) stems from a study of shared clonotypes between healthy human individuals. Study at large: The study drew on two women and three men aged 18 to 49 as donors.

A note on this clone: Antigen unknown.

Assay used: immunoSEQ multiplex PCR; TCRdb lists only in-frame clones, some missing. Among 2,100,000 or so clones, under 97% were seen once, and the ten largest hold approximately 0.13%. Trimming removed 5 bases from V and 5 bases from J, with 24 bases in between. The germline gives CDR1 SEHNR, CDR2 FQNEAQ (reference sequence). The length of the CDR3 is 17 residues. Study outcomes and limitations: Some naive CD4 clonotypes, around 5%, turned up in common across several donors.

The clonotype originates from a man in his late teens or twenties in good health. Specimen: naive CD4+ T cells sorted from blood. Subset noted: CD45RA+ positively selected. The chain combines TRBV7-9 with TRBJ2-5; TRBD1 is a possible D gene (6 bases). CDR3 region: CASSPSIGQTPGETQYF. CDR3 sequence (DNA): TGTGCCAGCAGCCCTTCCATAGGACAGACGCCCGGGGAGACCCAGTACTTC.